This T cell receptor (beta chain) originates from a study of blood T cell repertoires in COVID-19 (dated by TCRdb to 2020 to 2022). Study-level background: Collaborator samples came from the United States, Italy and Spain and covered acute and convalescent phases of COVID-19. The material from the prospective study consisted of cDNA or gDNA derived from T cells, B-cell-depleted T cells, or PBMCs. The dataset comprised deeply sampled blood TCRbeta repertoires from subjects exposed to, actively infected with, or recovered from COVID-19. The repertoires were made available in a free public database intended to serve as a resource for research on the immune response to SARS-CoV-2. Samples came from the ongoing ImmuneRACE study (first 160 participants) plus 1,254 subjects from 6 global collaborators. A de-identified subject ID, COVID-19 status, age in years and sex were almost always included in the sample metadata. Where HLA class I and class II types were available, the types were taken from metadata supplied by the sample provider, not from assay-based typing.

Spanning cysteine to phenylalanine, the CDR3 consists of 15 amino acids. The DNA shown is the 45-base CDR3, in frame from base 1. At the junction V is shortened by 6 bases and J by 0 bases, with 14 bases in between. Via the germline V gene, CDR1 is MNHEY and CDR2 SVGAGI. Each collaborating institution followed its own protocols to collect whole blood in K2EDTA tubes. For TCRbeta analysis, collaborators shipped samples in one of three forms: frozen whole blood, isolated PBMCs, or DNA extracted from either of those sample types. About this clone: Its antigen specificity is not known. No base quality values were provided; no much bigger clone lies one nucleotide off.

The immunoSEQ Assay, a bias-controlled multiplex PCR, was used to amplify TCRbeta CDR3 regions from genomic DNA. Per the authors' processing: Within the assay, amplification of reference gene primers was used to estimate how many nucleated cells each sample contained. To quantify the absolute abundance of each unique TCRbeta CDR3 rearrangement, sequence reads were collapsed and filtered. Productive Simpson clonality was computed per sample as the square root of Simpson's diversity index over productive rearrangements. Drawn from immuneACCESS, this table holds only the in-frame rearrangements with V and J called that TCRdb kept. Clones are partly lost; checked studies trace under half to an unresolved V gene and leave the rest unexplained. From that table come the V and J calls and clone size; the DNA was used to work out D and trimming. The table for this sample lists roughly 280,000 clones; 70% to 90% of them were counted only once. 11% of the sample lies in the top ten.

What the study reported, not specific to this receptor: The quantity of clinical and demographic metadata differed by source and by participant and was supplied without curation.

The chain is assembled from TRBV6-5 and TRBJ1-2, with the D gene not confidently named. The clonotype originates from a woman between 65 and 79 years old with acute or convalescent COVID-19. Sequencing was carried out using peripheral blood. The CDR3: CASSLNSRANYGYTF. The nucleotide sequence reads TGTGCCAGCAGCCTAAACTCGAGGGCTAACTATGGCTACACCTTC.